This T cell receptor beta chain originates from a study of shared clonotypes between healthy human individuals. Comment on this clone: Its antigen is still unknown.

J was trimmed by 0 bases and V by 6 bases; bases with no gene match: 14. This CDR3 is 19 amino acids long. CDR1 and CDR2 from the germline V gene are MNHEY and SMNVEV (reference sequence). General study findings and limits: The diversity represented, both genetic and in exposure history, was limited by few donors. Clonotypes not shared had lower generation probabilities than those common to all four donors.

Naivety among CD8 cells was defined by CD45RO negativity and positive CCR7 selection, thereby excluding terminally differentiated effector memory CD45RA+ cells. Produced via immunoSEQ multiplex PCR; TCRdb's table is partial and in-frame only. The sample contains 760,000 or so clones, around 96% of which appear only once. The TCR was taken from a young man in good health. The sequenced material came from naive CD8+ T cells sorted from blood. The V call is TRBV27, the J call TRBJ2-1; 10 positions match TRBD1. CDR3 protein: CASSLLETGGAGSYNEQFF. For the CDR3, the DNA is TGTGCCAGCAGCCTTCTGGAGACAGGGGGCGCGGGCTCCTACAATGAGCAGTTCTTC.